Each of the 4 T cell receptor beta chains below was sequenced from the same sample in a study of blood T cells in healthy people across ages. For the second PCR, which ran for roughly 6 to 12 cycles, a sample-barcoded 5' primer and a J-beta primer mix were used. From the 5' RACE reads, TCRdb called clonotypes with MiXCR, one entry per CDR3 protein. The sample holds 1.5 million to 2 million distinct CDR3 sequences, about 28% seen once. The sequenced material came from blood. The source of these receptors is a woman in her 30s in good health.

This chain links TRBV5-1 with TRBJ2-6; 10 bases align to TRBD2. The CDR3 covers 16 residues. CDR1 is SGHRS and CDR2 is YFSETQ in the germline V gene. Trimming removed 3 bases from V and 2 bases from J; junction bases left unmatched: 2. This CDR3 is CASSSSGGAGANVLTF. The CDR3 DNA sequence: TGCGCCAGCAGCTCGAGCGGGGGGGCTGGGGCCAACGTCCTGACTTTC.

This clonotype was recorded at least ten times. The rearrangement links TRBV6-5 to TRBJ2-5, with 16 bases that match TRBD2. Germline assignment: CDR1 MNHEY and CDR2 SVGAGI. This CDR3 comprises 17 residues. With 2 bases clipped from V and 4 bases from J, the junction kept 4 bases outside the gene matches. The CDR3 nucleotides read TGTGCCAGCAGTTACGGGACTAGCGGGAGGGCGAGAGAGACCCAGTACTTC. Its protein is CASSYGTSGRARETQYF.

This clonotype was counted at least ten times. V usage is TRBV29-1 and J usage is TRBJ2-7; the D gene is possibly TRBD2 (7 bases). The CDR3 runs 15 residues. V gave up 5 bases and J gave up 2 bases, with 19 bases separating them. In germline, CDR1 is SQVTM, CDR2 ANQGSEA. As DNA, the CDR3 is TGCAGCGTTACCTTTGAGGGGGGGTTCACCTACGAGCAGTACTTC. Translating it yields CSVTFEGGFTYEQYF.

This clonotype was detected a few times. This rearrangement joins TRBV12-3 or TRBV12-4 to TRBJ2-2; unclear D gene. This CDR3 spans 11 amino acids. Between the trimmed V and J ends, which lost 6 bases and 8 bases, there was a span of 7 bases. CDR3 residues: CASRSLGELFF. The CDR3 DNA follows: TGTGCCAGCAGATCTTTAGGGGAGCTGTTTTTT.